These 7 T cell receptor beta chains share one sample of origin, sequenced in a study of T cell clusters in autoimmune cytopenias. Each sample's input was 250 ng genomic DNA, 35,000 to 40,000 genome equivalents. One tube held mixed TRB-A and TRB-B primer pools for touch-down PCR. TCRdb reprocessed the multiplex PCR reads, with one entry per CDR3 protein and no DNA. The sample includes fewer than 3,500 distinct CDR3 sequences. This sample also belongs to another study, concerning T cell repertoires in aging, cancer and after chemotherapy.

The material sequenced was peripheral blood. The receptor source for this set is a human donor with an autoimmune cytopenia or autoimmune hepatitis (not recorded which).

This clonotype is deemed medium-sized by its frequency. The gene calls are TRBV6-1 and TRBJ2-2; TCRdb gives TRBD1 as the D gene, but with no DNA this cannot be confirmed. CDR1 and CDR2 from the germline V gene are MNHNS and SASEGT. This CDR3 comprises 16 residues. The CDR3 sequence is CASRVVRTGGSGELFF.

This CDR3 is CASSRQGSSLYGYTF. The V call is TRBV19, the J call TRBJ1-2; TCRdb outputs TRBD1, but without DNA this stays unchecked. Germline CDR1 is LNHDA and CDR2 is SQIVND (reference sequence). This CDR3 region has 15 residues. Full variable domain (remainder filled in from reference TRBV19 and TRBJ1-2): DGGITQSPKYLFRKEGQNVTLSCEQNLNHDAMYWYRQDPGQGLRLIYYSQIVNDFQKGDIAEGYSVSREKKESFPLTVTSAQKNPTAFYLCASSRQGSSLYGYTFGSGTRLTVV.

This chain links TRBV27 with TRBJ1-5. CDR1 MNHEY and CDR2 SMNVEV come from the germline V gene (reference sequence). The CDR3 covers 14 residues. CDR3 region: CASSLWKGNQPQHF.

This clonotype counts as medium-sized by frequency. The V call is TRBV5-6, the J call TRBJ2-1; the TCRdb D gene call, TRBD1, has no DNA to confirm it. Germline CDR1 and CDR2: SGHDT and YYEEEE. The CDR3 totals 16 residues. The CDR3 sequence: CASSLRGQGAYNEQFF.

The chain combines TRBV6-5 with TRBJ1-5; TCRdb's D call, TRBD1, is unchecked because there is no DNA. The CDR3 has 14 residues. Germline V gene data show CDR1 as MNHEY and CDR2 as SVGAGI. CDR3 loop: CASSYSGRKQPQHF.

This chain links TRBV12-3 or TRBV12-4 with TRBJ2-3; TCRdb outputs TRBD2, but without DNA this stays unchecked. This CDR3 is built from 16 residues. This CDR3 is CASSPTSGGVKVAQYF.

Measured by frequency, this clonotype is medium-sized. V usage is TRBV6-5 and J usage is TRBJ2-1. This CDR3 contains 16 residues. Per the germline V gene, CDR1 is MNHEY and CDR2 is SVGAGI. The CDR3 loop reads CASRGTTPSSYNEQFF.